One sample yielded the 9 T cell receptor beta chains listed below, sequenced in a study of blood T cell repertoires in COVID-19. Profiling relied on immunoSEQ multiplex PCR, and the TCRdb table lists in-frame clones only, not all of them. The sample consists of under 200,000 clones, approximately 80% of them appearing once. The sample was peripheral blood. Receptor source: a man between 60 and 75 years old with COVID-19, enrolled during active disease.

The V gene is TRBV5-4, the J gene TRBJ1-4; perhaps TRBD1 as D (5 bases). Looked up from germline, CDR1 is SGHNT and CDR2 is YYREEE (reference sequence). This CDR3 spans 16 amino acids. V lost 3 bases to trimming and J lost 3 bases, with 15 bases between them. CDR3 sequence (DNA): TGTGCCAGCAGCTCCGGGGGGGGTTCGGCTAATGAAAAACTGTTTTTT. Residues: CASSSGGGSANEKLFF.

As DNA, the CDR3 is TGTGCCAGCAGTTATCACACAGGGGGCGTCACCGGGGAGCTGTTTTTT. This codes for CASSYHTGGVTGELFF. The chain uses TRBV6-6 and TRBJ2-2; 9 nucleotides align to TRBD1. Germline lookup yields CDR1 MNHNY and CDR2 SVGAGI (reference sequence). The CDR3 has 16 amino acids. V gave up 3 bases and J gave up 4 bases; unmatched junction bases: 6.

The chain carries TRBV6-5 and TRBJ2-3, with D possibly being TRBD1 (5 bases). CDR1 is MNHEY and CDR2 is SVGAGI in the germline V gene. CDR3 length: 13 residues. CDR3: CGVKGVGTDTQYF. CDR3 DNA: TGTGGAGTTAAAGGGGTGGGCACAGATACGCAGTATTTT.

This clone was seen a handful of times. The V call is TRBV30, the J call TRBJ2-7, with D uncertain. V shed 0 bases and J shed 6 bases, with 6 bases lying between them. The CDR3 extends over 11 amino acids. CDR1 GTSNPN and CDR2 SVGIG come from the germline V gene (reference sequence). The CDR3, as DNA: TGTGCCTGGAGTGTACTGGTCGAGCAGTACTTC. It specifies CAWSVLVEQYF.

Turning to this clone: One end of the junction does not line up with germline, which may come from a read error. This chain joins TRBV15 and TRBJ2-7; TRBD2 agrees at 10 bases. CDR3 length: 15 residues. The germline gives CDR1 LNHNV, CDR2 YYDKDF (reference sequence). CDR3: CAASGGGGALYEQYF. The CDR3 DNA sequence: TGTGCCGCCAGCGGGGGGGGAGGTGCCCTCTACGAGCAGTACTTC.

The chain combines TRBV28 with TRBJ2-1; 8 bases are a match to TRBD1. CDR1 and CDR2 from the germline V gene are MDHEN and SYDVKM. The V and J ends lost 5 bases and 4 bases, in that order; junction bases with no gene match: 13. CDR3 length: 17 amino acids. The CDR3 loop is CASSPLDRVNVYNEQFF. CDR3 bases: TGTGCCAGCAGTCCCTTGGACAGGGTGAATGTGTACAATGAGCAGTTCTTC.

This rearrangement joins TRBV19 to TRBJ1-2; 11 bases map to TRBD1. The CDR3 is made up of 15 amino acids. The germline V gene encodes CDR1 LNHDA and CDR2 SQIVND (reference sequence). V gave up 5 bases and J gave up 7 bases; unmatched junction bases: 9. The CDR3: CASSLVDRGRSGYTF. The CDR3 DNA follows: TGTGCCAGTAGTCTCGTGGACAGGGGGCGGAGTGGCTACACCTTC.

The J gene is TRBJ1-4, the V gene TRBV7-2; D is uncertain. Deletions cut 4 bases from V and 8 bases from J, with 11 bases between. CDR1 is SGHTA and CDR2 is FQGNSA in the germline V gene. The CDR3 is 13 amino acids. In nucleotides, the CDR3 is TGTGCCAGCAGCTCCAGGACGGGGGAAAAACTGTTTTTT. It encodes CASSSRTGEKLFF.

V and J are TRBV5-1 and TRBJ2-5, with D possibly being TRBD2 (6 bases). Trimming left V 0 bases short and J 6 bases short, with 18 bases between. The germline gives CDR1 SGHRS, CDR2 YFSETQ. The CDR3 spans 16 residues. The DNA of the CDR3 is TGCGCCAGCAGCTTGGACCGGAGGGAATCCGGGAAGACCCAGTACTTC. Residues: CASSLDRRESGKTQYF.